These 9 T cell receptor beta chains originate from one sample sequenced in a study of blood T cell repertoires in COVID-19 (dated by TCRdb to the early 2020s). The library was made by the immunoSEQ multiplex PCR assay. The table comes from immuneACCESS by way of TCRdb, which keeps in-frame sequences with V and J called. Part of the clones is missing from these tables; in studies checked, under half for an unresolved V gene and the rest for unknown reasons. This sample lists around 100,000 clones; approximately 91% were detected once. The ten largest account for about 5% of the sample. Material for sequencing was peripheral blood. The receptors shown here come from a man between 60 and 70 years old with COVID-19, enrolled during active disease.

This chain connects TRBV10-1 to TRBJ1-4; 11 nucleotides align to TRBD1. In germline, CDR1 is WNHNN, CDR2 SYGVQD (reference sequence). This CDR3 contains 15 residues. V lost 3 bases, J lost 6 bases, and 3 bases stayed unmatched. The CDR3 nucleotides are TGCGCCAGCAGTGACCCGGGACAGGGGGATGAAAAACTGTTTTTT. It encodes CASSDPGQGDEKLFF.

The J gene is TRBJ2-5, the V gene TRBV29-1; TRBD1 might be the D (5 bases). CDR1 and CDR2 (germline): SQVTM, ANQGSEA. This CDR3 has 13 amino acids. Between the trimmed V and J ends, which lost 1 base and 5 bases, there was a span of 11 bases. CDR3 DNA sequence: TGCAGCGTTGAAGGAAGGGGTCGGGAGACCCAGTACTTC. It specifies CSVEGRGRETQYF.

This chain links TRBV5-1 with TRBJ2-7; tentatively, D is TRBD2 (5 bases). CDR3 size: 14 residues. The V gene's germline CDR1 is SGHRS and CDR2 YFSETQ. Trimming removed 4 bases at V and 9 bases at J, with 20 bases between. CDR3 sequence reads: CASSQSTTSGSQYF. In DNA form, the CDR3 reads TGCGCCAGCAGCCAAAGTACCACCTCGGGGTCGCAGTACTTC.

This clone was picked up a small number of times. V and J are TRBV27 and TRBJ2-1; TRBD2 matches at 8 bases. Germline loops: CDR1 MNHEY, CDR2 SMNVEV (reference sequence). After removal of 3 bases from V and 2 bases from J, the junction contained 3 bases not matched to a gene. This CDR3 has 15 amino acids. The CDR3 DNA follows: TGTGCCAGCAGTTTTTGGCGGGAGGCCTACAATGAGCAGTTCTTC. This gives the protein CASSFWREAYNEQFF.

The V call is TRBV29-1, the J call TRBJ1-1; maybe TRBD1 (6 bases). The ends were cut back, 3 bases at V and 3 bases at J, with 11 bases in the middle. This CDR3 has 13 amino acids. The V gene's germline CDR1 is SQVTM and CDR2 ANQGSEA. The CDR3 protein is CSVDISGDTEAFF. For the CDR3, the DNA is TGCAGCGTTGACATTTCAGGGGACACTGAAGCTTTCTTT.

This chain joins TRBV9 and TRBJ2-1, with 11 bases identical to TRBD1. The CDR3 consists of 14 residues. The V and J ends lost 4 bases and 8 bases, in that order; junction bases with no gene match: 5. Germline lookup yields CDR1 SGDLS and CDR2 YYNGEE. The CDR3 bases are TGTGCCAGCAGCCCCGGGACAGGGGGAGATGAGCAGTTCTTC. This gives the protein CASSPGTGGDEQFF.

A few counts support this clone. The gene calls are TRBV5-6 and TRBJ2-7; 10 bases line up with TRBD1. Losses at the gene ends were 4 bases for V and 5 bases for J; bases not matched to a gene: 9. CDR1 SGHDT and CDR2 YYEEEE come from the germline V gene. CDR3 length: 15 amino acids. This CDR3 reads CASSGWGQGLDEQYF. CDR3 nucleotide sequence: TGTGCCAGCAGCGGATGGGGACAGGGGTTGGACGAGCAGTACTTC.

This clone was observed once. The chain couples TRBV9 to TRBJ1-2, with unresolved D. The CDR3 totals 12 residues. Trimming stripped 4 bases from V and 6 bases from J, with 10 bases between. From germline, CDR1 is SGDLS and CDR2 YYNGEE. CDR3: CASSPGNHGYTF. CDR3 sequence (DNA): TGTGCCAGCAGCCCAGGAAATCATGGCTACACCTTC.

This chain joins TRBV5-1 and TRBJ2-7; possible D gene TRBD1, 6 bases. Germline CDR1 reads SGHRS; CDR2 reads YFSETQ. V lost 0 bases, J lost 2 bases, and 15 bases lay in between. The CDR3 loop spans 16 amino acids. The CDR3 DNA reads TGCGCCAGCAGCTTGGGTGGGACACGGGATGCCTACGAGCAGTACTTC. Translating it yields CASSLGGTRDAYEQYF.